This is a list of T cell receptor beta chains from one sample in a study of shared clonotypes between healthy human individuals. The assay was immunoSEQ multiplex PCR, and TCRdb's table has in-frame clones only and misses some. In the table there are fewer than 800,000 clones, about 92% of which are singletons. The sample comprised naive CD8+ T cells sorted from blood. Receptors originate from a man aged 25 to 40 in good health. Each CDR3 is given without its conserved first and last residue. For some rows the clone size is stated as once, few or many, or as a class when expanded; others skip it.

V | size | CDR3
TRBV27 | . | ASSSFGQGGVVSQH
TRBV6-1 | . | ASSGRGTYEQY
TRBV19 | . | ASSMVANTEAF
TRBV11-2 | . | ASSLIGSGRETQY
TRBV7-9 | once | ASSSGQGAGANVLT
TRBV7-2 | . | ASSLGGNIQY
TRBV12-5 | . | ASGTANAYGYT
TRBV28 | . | ASSLEGGEAPWAYEQY
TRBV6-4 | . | ASSPGTGFEAF
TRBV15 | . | ATSAPGQPQH
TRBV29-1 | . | SVALLATNEKLF
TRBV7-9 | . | ASSPRTSHEQY
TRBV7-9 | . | ASSFSRSYNEQF
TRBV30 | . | AFQGSGELF
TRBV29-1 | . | SVADRGRVDEQY
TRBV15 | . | ATSSLQGTNTEAF
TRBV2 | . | ASSWTVGEQY
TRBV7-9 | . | ASSSKRDEQF
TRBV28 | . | ASTTYVVGRAFFYNEQF
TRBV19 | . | ASTNSGNEQF
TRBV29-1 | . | SGGGGRNEQF
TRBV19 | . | ASSIDLWQSVTKPNTEAF
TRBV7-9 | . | ASSATAGEYEQF
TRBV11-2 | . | ASSFRTGTQETQY
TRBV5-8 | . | ATPTFRGLAGPGELF
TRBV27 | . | ASSLGPEQF
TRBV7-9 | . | ASSLGWDQY
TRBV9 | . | ASSGSRRAANTGELF
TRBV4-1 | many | ASSPTGKRDTEAF
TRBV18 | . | ASSPYGGTLYGYT
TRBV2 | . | ASTPGQGSTGELF
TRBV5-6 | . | ASGSGGATQY
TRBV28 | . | ASRHPGQGTGELF
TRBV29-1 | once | SVEDSSDITEAF
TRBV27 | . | ASRPAGGPYSNTGELF
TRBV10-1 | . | ASSETGSTYEQY
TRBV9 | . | ASSISIGSYEQY
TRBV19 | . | ASSILTGDEQY
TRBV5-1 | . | ASSEEAGTSGILYEQY
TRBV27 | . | ASSTGTSGSYEQY
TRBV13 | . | ASSLGLGSGQY
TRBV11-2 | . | ASSLGLAGVGGYNEQF
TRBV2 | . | ASSESGVLQAAVTHNEQF
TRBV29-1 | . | SARQGGTEAF
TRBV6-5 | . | ASSYKHHQSYEQY
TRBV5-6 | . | ASSPTGRTDTQY